This is a list of T cell receptor beta chains from one sample in a study of shared T cell receptors in the human thymus. Clones were sequenced by immunoSEQ multiplex PCR, and TCRdb holds only the in-frame ones, with some missing. The sample includes about 660,000 clones, around 87% of them seen just once. The sample was also linked to a second study, of human thymus T cells.

Sequenced: thymocytes. The receptors shown here come from a boy younger than two with a congenital heart defect. CDR3s include the opening cysteine and the closing phenylalanine or tryptophan. The D gene is left open where the match is weak. Expanded clones are given a class, and other clones once, few, many or no size at all.

TRBV5-4	15	TRBJ1-2	TRBD1	NA	CASRRTGINNYGYTF	TGTGCCAGCAGGAGGACAGGTATCAACAACTATGGCTACACCTTC
TRBV27	19	TRBJ1-6	NA	NA	CASSLGQWAGAFYNSPLHF	TGTGCCAGCAGTTTAGGTCAGTGGGCAGGGGCCTTTTATAATTCCCCCCTCCACTTT
TRBV19	14	TRBJ1-2	NA	few	CASSIWGPNYGYTF	TGTGCCAGTAGTATCTGGGGGCCTAACTATGGCTACACCTTC
TRBV27	15	TRBJ2-2	TRBD2	NA	CASGFRDYITGELFF	TGTGCCAGCGGATTCCGGGACTACATCACCGGGGAGCTGTTTTTT
TRBV4-3	20	TRBJ1-3	NA	NA	CASSQAEKQGRPDSGNTIYF	TGCGCCAGCAGCCAAGCAGAAAAACAGGGACGACCCGACTCTGGAAACACCATATATTTT
TRBV5-1	15	TRBJ2-1	TRBD1	NA	CASSAGTGGNNEQFF	TGCGCCAGCAGCGCCGGGACAGGGGGAAACAATGAGCAGTTCTTC
TRBV11-2	12	TRBJ2-1	TRBD2	NA	CASRSSGGEQFF	TGTGCCAGCAGGTCTAGCGGGGGTGAGCAGTTCTTC
TRBV9	17	TRBJ2-2	TRBD2	NA	CASSPGLAELNTGELFF	TGTGCCAGCAGCCCCGGCCTAGCGGAACTGAACACCGGGGAGCTGTTTTTT
TRBV4-3	15	TRBJ1-6	TRBD1	NA	CASSQESGGNSPLHF	TGCGCCAGCAGCCAAGAGTCAGGGGGGAATTCACCCCTCCACTTT
TRBV5-5	15	TRBJ2-7	TRBD1	NA	CASSLVGTALYEQYF	TGTGCCAGCAGCTTGGTGGGGACAGCCTTATACGAGCAGTACTTC
TRBV2	18	TRBJ2-3	TRBD2	NA	CASSAGLAGGTSTDTQYF	TGTGCCAGCAGTGCAGGGCTAGCGGGAGGTACTAGCACAGATACGCAGTATTTT
TRBV6-5	13	TRBJ1-2	NA	NA	CASSYPRAYGYTF	TGTGCCAGCAGTTACCCGAGAGCCTATGGCTACACCTTC
TRBV11-3	20	TRBJ1-2	NA	NA	CASSLDLQGKNGRPNYGYTF	TGTGCCAGCAGCTTAGATCTTCAGGGGAAAAACGGTCGGCCTAACTATGGCTACACCTTC
TRBV28	14	TRBJ2-5	NA	NA	CASSCLEEEKTQYF	TGTGCCAGCAGTTGCTTAGAGGAAGAAAAGACCCAGTACTTC
TRBV6-1	22	TRBJ1-5	NA	NA	CASSEYRDRPRGLTYSNQPQHF	TGTGCCAGCAGTGAATATCGGGACCGTCCCAGGGGCCTCACATATAGCAATCAGCCCCAGCATTTT
TRBV4-3	16	TRBJ1-1	TRBD1	NA	CASSQDVQGARTEAFF	TGCGCCAGCAGCCAAGATGTTCAGGGGGCTCGGACTGAAGCTTTCTTT
TRBV4-3	17	TRBJ1-4	NA	few	CASSLTSRRSIGEKLFF	TGCGCCAGCAGCCTAACGTCCAGGAGGTCTATCGGTGAAAAACTGTTTTTT
TRBV19	13	TRBJ2-7	NA	NA	CASSNRGSCEQYF	TGTGCCAGTAGTAACCGGGGAAGCTGCGAGCAGTACTTC
TRBV27	12	TRBJ2-7	NA	NA	CASSFGPYEQYF	TGTGCCAGCAGTTTTGGGCCCTACGAGCAGTACTTC
TRBV5-1	15	TRBJ1-6	TRBD1	NA	CASSLMGQTNSPLHF	TGCGCCAGCAGCTTGATGGGACAGACGAATTCACCCCTCCACTTT
TRBV4-3	14	TRBJ2-7	NA	NA	CASSPRAGLHEQYF	TGCGCCAGCAGCCCCCGTGCGGGGCTGCACGAGCAGTACTTC
TRBV5-6	15	TRBJ1-4	TRBD1	few	CASSLVGTGEEKLFF	TGTGCCAGCAGCTTGGTAGGGACAGGGGAGGAAAAACTGTTTTTT
TRBV29-1	11	TRBJ1-1	NA	NA	CSGGVNTEAFF	TGCAGCGGGGGGGTGAACACTGAAGCTTTCTTT
TRBV9	18	TRBJ2-3	NA	NA	CASSHPGLRPSGTDTQYF	TGTGCCAGCAGCCACCCGGGCCTGAGGCCTAGCGGCACAGATACGCAGTATTTT
TRBV28	12	TRBJ1-1	NA	NA	CASSFEDSEAFF	TGTGCCAGCAGTTTTGAAGACAGTGAAGCTTTCTTT
TRBV4-3	17	TRBJ2-7	TRBD2	NA	CASSQRYPGTSDYEQYF	TGCGCCAGCAGCCAACGATATCCCGGGACTAGCGACTACGAGCAGTACTTC
TRBV28	17	TRBJ1-6	NA	NA	CASIPGWVSSYNSPLHF	TGTGCCAGCATACCAGGCTGGGTGAGCTCCTATAATTCACCCCTCCACTTT
TRBV11-2	14	TRBJ1-1	NA	NA	CASSFDSPYTEAFF	TGTGCCAGCAGCTTTGACAGTCCTTACACTGAAGCTTTCTTT
TRBV14	16	TRBJ2-2	NA	NA	CASSQEQATNTGELFF	TGTGCCAGCAGCCAAGAACAGGCTACGAACACCGGGGAGCTGTTTTTT
TRBV9	13	TRBJ2-7	NA	NA	CASSVGGAGEQYF	TGTGCCAGCAGCGTGGGCGGGGCCGGCGAGCAGTACTTC
TRBV5-6	18	TRBJ2-6	TRBD1	NA	CASSFHGQGSSGANVLTF	TGTGCCAGCAGCTTTCATGGACAGGGGAGCTCTGGGGCCAACGTCCTGACTTTC
TRBV29-1	16	TRBJ2-3	TRBD1	NA	CSVEGDRRTSTDTQYF	TGCAGCGTTGAAGGGGACAGAAGAACTAGCACAGATACGCAGTATTTT
TRBV7-9	15	TRBJ2-7	NA	NA	CASSFKGTDAHEQYF	TGTGCCAGCAGTTTCAAGGGGACTGACGCCCACGAGCAGTACTTC
TRBV28	19	TRBJ1-4	NA	NA	CASSTLREGLGATNEKLFF	TGTGCCAGCAGTACCCTCAGGGAGGGACTGGGCGCAACTAATGAAAAACTGTTTTTT
TRBV4-3	16	TRBJ2-7	NA	NA	CASSQVLTGRAYEQYF	TGCGCCAGCAGCCAAGTGTTAACAGGGAGAGCCTACGAGCAGTACTTC
TRBV28	18	TRBJ2-1	NA	NA	CASSLARAQSGTPNEQFF	TGTGCCAGCAGTTTAGCGAGAGCTCAGTCCGGGACACCCAATGAGCAGTTCTTC
TRBV5-1	14	TRBJ2-7	TRBD1	NA	CASSYRQGPYEQYF	TGCGCCAGCAGCTATAGACAGGGACCCTACGAGCAGTACTTC
TRBV21-1	17	TRBJ2-7	NA	NA	CASSKVEKVGVRYEQYF	TGTGCCAGCAGCAAAGTTGAAAAGGTAGGGGTAAGGTACGAGCAGTACTTC
TRBV28	15	TRBJ2-7	NA	once	CASSLLGPNPYEQYF	TGTGCCAGCAGTTTACTGGGCCCGAATCCCTACGAGCAGTACTTC
TRBV10-3	14	TRBJ1-2	TRBD1	NA	CAILDRGSNYGYTF	TGTGCCATCCTCGACAGGGGATCTAACTATGGCTACACCTTC
TRBV19	16	TRBJ2-1	NA	NA	CASSIQTGFGDNEQFF	TGTGCCAGTAGTATCCAAACAGGGTTTGGGGACAATGAGCAGTTCTTC
TRBV28	14	TRBJ1-4	NA	few	CASTLGRFNEKLFF	TGTGCCAGCACCTTGGGCAGATTTAATGAAAAACTGTTTTTT
TRBV7-8	14	TRBJ2-5	NA	NA	CASSPTPDQETQYF	TGTGCCAGCAGTCCAACCCCGGACCAAGAGACCCAGTACTTC
TRBV6-1	19	TRBJ2-7	TRBD2	NA	CASSDYPTSGLAEPYEQYF	TGTGCCAGCAGTGACTACCCCACCTCGGGACTAGCAGAGCCCTACGAGCAGTACTTC
TRBV29-1	16	TRBJ1-1	NA	once	CSVEDPATTMNTEAFF	TGCAGCGTTGAAGATCCGGCGACAACGATGAACACTGAAGCTTTCTTT
TRBV10-2	16	TRBJ1-2	NA	NA	CASSEPKDRKNYGYTF	TGCGCCAGCAGTGAGCCAAAAGACAGGAAGAACTATGGCTACACCTTC
TRBV7-9	16	TRBJ2-7	NA	NA	CASSLDSGQSGYEQYF	TGTGCCAGCAGCTTAGATTCCGGACAGAGCGGCTACGAGCAGTACTTC
TRBV27	16	TRBJ2-7	TRBD2	NA	CASSQPEDSGEGVQYF	TGTGCCAGCAGCCAACCAGAAGATAGCGGGGAAGGGGTGCAGTACTTC
TRBV11-2	16	TRBJ2-7	TRBD1	NA	CASSFGGTGSPYEQYF	TGTGCCAGCAGCTTCGGCGGGACAGGGTCCCCCTACGAGCAGTACTTC
TRBV5-1	18	TRBJ2-7	NA	NA	CASSLGQPGTYNPYEQYF	TGCGCCAGCAGCTTGGGCCAACCCGGGACTTACAACCCCTACGAGCAGTACTTC
TRBV4-3	15	TRBJ1-2	NA	NA	CASSQGQSKDYGYTF	TGCGCCAGCAGCCAAGGACAGTCTAAGGACTATGGCTACACCTTC
TRBV10-3	19	TRBJ2-1	NA	NA	CAISAGGRGHHASYNEQFF	TGTGCCATCAGTGCTGGCGGCAGGGGTCATCACGCCTCCTACAATGAGCAGTTCTTC
TRBV7-8	15	TRBJ1-3	TRBD1	once	CASSLAQGAGNTIYF	TGTGCCAGCAGCTTAGCCCAGGGGGCTGGAAACACCATATATTTT
TRBV5-5	13	TRBJ2-7	NA	once	CASSTGTAYEQYF	TGTGCCAGCAGCACCGGGACTGCCTACGAGCAGTACTTC
TRBV5-1	13	TRBJ1-4	NA	NA	CASRALGDSKLFF	TGCGCCAGCAGGGCGCTAGGGGACTCCAAACTGTTTTTT
TRBV23-1	16	TRBJ2-7	NA	once	CASSQPPKSKAGEQYF	TGCGCCAGCAGTCAACCCCCAAAGTCTAAGGCAGGCGAGCAGTACTTC
TRBV6-5	15	TRBJ2-3	NA	NA	CASSYGQGSTDTQYF	TGTGCCAGCAGTTACGGGCAGGGAAGCACAGATACGCAGTATTTT